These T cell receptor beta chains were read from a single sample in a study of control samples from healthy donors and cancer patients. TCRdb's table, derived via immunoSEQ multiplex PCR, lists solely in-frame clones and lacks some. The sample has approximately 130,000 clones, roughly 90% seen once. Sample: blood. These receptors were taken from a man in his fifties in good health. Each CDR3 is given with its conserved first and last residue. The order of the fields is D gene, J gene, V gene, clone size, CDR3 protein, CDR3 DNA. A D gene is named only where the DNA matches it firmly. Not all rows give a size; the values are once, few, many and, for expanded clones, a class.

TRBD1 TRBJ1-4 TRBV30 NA CAWSVTGREKLFF TGTGCCTGGAGTGTGACAGGGAGGGAAAAACTGTTTTTT
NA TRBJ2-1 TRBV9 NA CASSLGGALYNEQFF TGTGCCAGCAGTTTAGGAGGGGCCTTATACAATGAGCAGTTCTTC
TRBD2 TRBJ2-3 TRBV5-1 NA CASSFQPGGSTDTQYF TGCGCCAGCAGCTTCCAACCGGGGGGAAGCACAGATACGCAGTATTTT
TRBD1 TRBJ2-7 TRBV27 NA CASSPGTGPYEQYF TGTGCCAGCAGCCCCGGGACAGGGCCCTACGAGCAGTACTTC
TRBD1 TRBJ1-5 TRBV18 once CASSPRTGDGDQPQHF TGTGCCAGCTCACCAAGGACAGGGGACGGAGATCAGCCCCAGCATTTT
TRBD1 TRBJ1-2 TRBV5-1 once CASSLGDRTYGYTF TGCGCCAGCAGCTTGGGGGACAGAACCTATGGCTACACCTTC
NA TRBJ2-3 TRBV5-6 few CASNRMGRTTDTQYF TGTGCCAGCAATCGAATGGGGCGGACCACAGATACGCAGTATTTT
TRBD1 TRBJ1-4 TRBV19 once CASSPSSGTGKRRFF TGTGCCAGTAGTCCCTCCTCCGGGACAGGGAAGCGACGGTTTTTT
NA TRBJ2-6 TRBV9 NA CASSVGSSGANVLTF TGTGCCAGCAGCGTAGGAAGCTCTGGGGCCAACGTCCTGACTTTC
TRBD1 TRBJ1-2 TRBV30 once CAWSGQGGYGYTF TGTGCCTGGAGCGGACAGGGGGGCTATGGCTACACCTTC
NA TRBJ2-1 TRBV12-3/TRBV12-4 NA CASSFQGRAEQFF TGTGCCAGCAGTTTTCAGGGGCGGGCTGAGCAGTTCTTC
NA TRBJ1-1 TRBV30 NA CASVGGQGWTEAFF TGTGCCTCTGTCGGAGGGCAGGGTTGGACTGAAGCTTTCTTT
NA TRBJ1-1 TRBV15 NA CATSRETRRGAEAFF TGTGCCACCAGCAGAGAAACCAGACGGGGAGCTGAAGCTTTCTTT
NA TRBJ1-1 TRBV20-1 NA CRATANTEAFF TGCAGGGCGACAGCGAACACTGAAGCTTTCTTT
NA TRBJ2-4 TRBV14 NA CASSQEAGAKNIQYF TGTGCCAGCAGCCAAGAGGCGGGAGCCAAAAACATTCAGTACTTC
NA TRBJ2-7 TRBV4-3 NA CASSLGLAYEQYF TGCGCCAGCAGCCTGGGACTGGCTTACGAGCAGTACTTC
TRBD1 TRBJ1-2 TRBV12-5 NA CASGQTTGTGNTNYGYTF TGTGCTAGTGGTCAAACGACCGGGACAGGGAATACTAACTATGGCTACACCTTC
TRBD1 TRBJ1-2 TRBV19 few CASSIRGQSDYGYTF TGTGCCAGTAGTATTAGGGGACAGTCCGACTATGGCTACACCTTC
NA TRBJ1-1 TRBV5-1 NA CASSGAGGVSTEAFF TGCGCCAGCAGCGGCGCGGGGGGAGTTAGCACTGAAGCTTTCTTT
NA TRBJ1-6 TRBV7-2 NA CASSLQGRNSPLHF TGTGCCAGCAGCCTACAGGGTAGGAATTCACCCCTCCACTTT
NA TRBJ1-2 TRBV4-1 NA CASSQEGIGNYGYTF TGCGCCAGCAGCCAAGAAGGGATAGGAAACTATGGCTACACCTTC
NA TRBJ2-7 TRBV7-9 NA CASIYGPEAYEQYF TGTGCCAGCATCTATGGGCCGGAGGCCTACGAGCAGTACTTC
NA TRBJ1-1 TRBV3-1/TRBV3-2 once CASSQAFEGGTEAFF TGTGCCAGCAGCCAAGCTTTCGAAGGGGGCACTGAAGCTTTCTTT
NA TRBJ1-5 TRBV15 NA CATSTNSNQPQHF TGTGCCACCAGCACAAATAGCAATCAGCCCCAGCATTTT
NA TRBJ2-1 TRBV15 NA CATSPRTENNEQFF TGTGCCACCAGCCCTCGGACTGAGAACAATGAGCAGTTCTTC
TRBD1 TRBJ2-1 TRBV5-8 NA CASSPDRGAGDEQFF TGTGCCAGCAGCCCGGACAGGGGTGCTGGGGATGAGCAGTTCTTC
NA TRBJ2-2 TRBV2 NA CASSVGGVSLTGELFF TGTGCCAGCAGTGTAGGGGGGGTATCCCTGACCGGGGAGCTGTTTTTT
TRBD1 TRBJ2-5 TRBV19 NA CASKQGDRETQYF TGTGCCAGTAAACAGGGGGATCGAGAGACCCAGTACTTC
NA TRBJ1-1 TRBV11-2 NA CASSLTRAPEAFF TGTGCCAGCAGCTTGACCCGCGCTCCTGAAGCTTTCTTT
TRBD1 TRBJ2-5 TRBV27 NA CASRPTGGVETQYF TGTGCCAGCAGACCTACAGGGGGCGTTGAGACCCAGTACTTC
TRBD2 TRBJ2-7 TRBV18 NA CASSLPVAGGREQYF TGTGCCAGCTCACTTCCTGTAGCGGGGGGGCGCGAGCAGTACTTC
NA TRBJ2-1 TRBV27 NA CASSPPGYNEQFF TGTGCCAGCAGTCCCCCGGGGTACAATGAGCAGTTCTTC
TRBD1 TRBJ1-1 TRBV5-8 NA CASSLRNRGQNTEAFF TGTGCCAGCAGCCTTAGGAACAGGGGGCAGAACACTGAAGCTTTCTTT
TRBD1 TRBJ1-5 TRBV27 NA CASSFFPGQDQPQHF TGTGCCAGCAGTTTTTTTCCGGGACAGGATCAGCCCCAGCATTTT
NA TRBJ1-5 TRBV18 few CASSPLSNQPQHF TGTGCCAGCTCACCACTTAGCAATCAGCCCCAGCATTTT